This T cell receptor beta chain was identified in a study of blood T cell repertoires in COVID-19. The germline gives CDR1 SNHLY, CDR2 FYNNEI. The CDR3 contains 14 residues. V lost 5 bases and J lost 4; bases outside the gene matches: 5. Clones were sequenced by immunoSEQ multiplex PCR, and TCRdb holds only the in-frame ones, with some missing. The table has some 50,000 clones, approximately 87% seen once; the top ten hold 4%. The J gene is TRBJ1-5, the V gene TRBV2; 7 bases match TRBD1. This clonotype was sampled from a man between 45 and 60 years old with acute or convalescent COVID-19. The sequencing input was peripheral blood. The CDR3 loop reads CASSRDSRNQPQHF. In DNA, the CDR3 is TGTGCCAGCAGTCGGGACAGCCGAAATCAGCCCCAGCATTTT.